Below are 31 T cell receptor beta chains sequenced from a single sample in a study of Ad26.COV2.S vaccination and SARS-CoV-2 variants. TCRdb keeps only in-frame clones here, not all; method: immunoSEQ multiplex PCR. Of 350,000 to 450,000 clones in the sample, 83% were seen once. Treatment defined: roughly 20 received Ad26.COV2.S at low or high dose, single or two shots; 5 received placebo; per-sample allocation not given. Day 63 after the first injection of vaccine or placebo was the sampling time. The sequencing here drew on peripheral blood, taken in a trial of Ad26.COV2.S vaccine versus placebo. The receptors derive from a person aged 18-65 years who received the Ad26.COV2.S COVID-19 vaccine or a placebo.

Regarding this clone: Other DNA sequences from this sample encode an identical CDR3 as well. The chain is built from TRBV9 and TRBJ1-1, with unresolved D. CDR1 is SGDLS, CDR2 YYNGEE, per germline. Trimming removed 4 bases at V and 5 bases at J, with 9 bases between. The CDR3 is 12 amino acids. Here the CDR3 DNA reads TGTGCCAGCAGCCGGGGAAATACTGAAGCTTTCTTT. This sequence encodes CASSRGNTEAFF. Variable domain in full (rest from reference TRBV9 and TRBJ1-1): DSGVTQTPKHLITATGQRVTLRCSPRSGDLSVYWYQQSLDQGLQFLIQYYNGEERAKGNILERFSAQQFPDLHSELNLSSLELGDSALYFCASSRGNTEAFFGQGTRLTVV.

This clone occurred a few times. This chain joins TRBV5-1 and TRBJ2-2, with 9 bases that match TRBD2. This CDR3 has 15 amino acids. The germline V gene encodes CDR1 SGHRS and CDR2 YFSETQ. The junction had 8 bases not matched to a gene; V was cut back by 7 bases and J by 4 bases. CDR3 residues: CASQLAGQLTGELFF. The CDR3 coding sequence is TGCGCCAGCCAACTAGCGGGCCAACTCACCGGGGAGCTGTTTTTT.

The J gene is TRBJ2-3, the V gene TRBV3-1 (or the pseudogene TRBV3-2); D remains unclear. The V end lost 9 bases, the J end lost 2 bases, and 6 bases lay between the germline ends. Germline values: CDR1 LGHDT, CDR2 YNNKEL (reference sequence). The CDR3 covers 11 residues. CDR3 in DNA: TGTGCCAGGCAGGACACAGATACGCAGTATTTT. It yields the protein CARQDTDTQYF.

The chain combines TRBV10-3 with TRBJ1-6; TRBD1 matches at 7 bases. The ends lost 0 bases at V and 10 bases at J; junction bases unmatched: 6. The CDR3 has 15 amino acids. Germline V gives CDR1 ENHRY, CDR2 SYGVKD. The DNA of the CDR3 is TGTGCCATCAGTGAGTCTACAGGGGCTAGATCACCCCTCCACTTT. It encodes CAISESTGARSPLHF.

The chain links TRBV10-3 to TRBJ2-7, with D possibly matching TRBD2 (6 bases). This CDR3 contains 12 residues. V lost 10 bases, J lost 5 bases, and 15 bases lay in between. In germline, CDR1 is ENHRY, CDR2 SYGVKD. In DNA, the CDR3 is TGTGCCACCGCGGGACGGGTCAACGAGCAGTACTTC. This codes for CATAGRVNEQYF.

J is TRBJ1-2 and V is TRBV30; D is uncertain. CDR1 is GTSNPN, CDR2 SVGIG, per germline (reference sequence). This CDR3 has 10 amino acids. The ends were cut back, 5 bases at V and 6 bases at J, with 7 bases in the middle. The CDR3 nucleotides read TGTGCCTGGGGTACTCATGGCTACACCTTC. It translates to CAWGTHGYTF.

Only one count was recorded for this clone. The chain joins TRBV12-3 or TRBV12-4 to TRBJ2-1; D remains unclear. The V end lost 7 bases, the J end lost 5 bases, and 12 bases lay between the germline ends. The CDR3 contains 13 residues. Written as DNA, the CDR3 is TGTGCCAGCACCCCAAGGGCGGACAATGAGCAGTTCTTC. Amino acids: CASTPRADNEQFF.

The chain combines TRBV5-1 with TRBJ2-1; no clear D. The V gene's germline CDR1 is SGHRS and CDR2 YFSETQ. The CDR3 is made up of 13 amino acids. V shed 0 bases and J shed 9 bases, with 10 bases lying between them. CDR3 coding DNA: TGCGCCAGCAGCTTGGAATCGTCGGGTGAGCAGTTCTTC. This codes for CASSLESSGEQFF.

The J gene is TRBJ2-7, the V gene TRBV27, with 7 bases matching TRBD2. Trimming took 1 base from V and 7 from J; bases not matched to a gene: 7. Germline V lookup: CDR1 MNHEY, CDR2 SMNVEV (reference sequence). The CDR3 has 14 residues. Here the CDR3 reads CASSLYAGVSEQYF. As DNA, the CDR3 is TGTGCCAGCAGTTTATATGCGGGGGTTTCAGAGCAGTACTTC.

The chain couples TRBV29-1 to TRBJ2-2; no reliable D call. V lost 7 bases to trimming and J lost 0 bases, with 12 bases between them. Germline V CDR1 and CDR2: SQVTM, ANQGSEA. The CDR3 has 14 residues. CDR3 loop: CSATIQTNTGELFF. DNA for the CDR3: TGCAGCGCCACTATTCAGACGAACACCGGGGAGCTGTTTTTT.

The chain combines TRBV25-1 with TRBJ2-7; 11 nucleotides agree with TRBD1. CDR1 and CDR2 from the germline V gene are MGHDK and SYGVNS. The CDR3 extends over 15 amino acids. After removal of 5 bases from V and 3 bases from J, the junction contained 6 bases not matched to a gene. The CDR3 DNA follows: TGTGCCAGCAGTAACCGGGACAGGGGGAACTACGAGCAGTACTTC. Its protein product is CASSNRDRGNYEQYF.

This clone was recorded once. The chain uses TRBV9 and TRBJ1-4; tentatively, D is TRBD1 (6 bases). From germline, CDR1 is SGDLS and CDR2 YYNGEE. V was trimmed by 4 bases and J by 7 bases, leaving 20 bases between them. The CDR3 is made up of 16 amino acids. The CDR3 is CASSRTVASYGEKLFF. The CDR3 DNA follows: TGTGCCAGCAGCCGGACAGTAGCCTCGTATGGTGAAAAACTGTTTTTT.

The V gene is TRBV7-3, the J gene TRBJ2-1; D is tentatively TRBD1 or TRBD2 (5 bases each). Germline V CDR1 and CDR2: SGHTA, FQGTGA. With 2 bases removed from V and 9 bases from J, the gap between germline ends came to 20 bases. CDR3 length: 16 amino acids. CDR3 in amino acids: CASSLGKVREYGEQFF. The CDR3 DNA reads as TGTGCCAGCAGCTTAGGAAAGGTCAGGGAGTATGGTGAGCAGTTCTTC.

This sequence joins TRBV7-9 and TRBJ2-3, with D unresolved. The germline CDR1 and CDR2 sequences are SEHNR and FQNEAQ (reference sequence). Trimming removed 0 bases at V and 1 base at J, with 8 bases between. The CDR3 sequence is 15 residues long. CDR3 sequence reads: CASSLARSGTDTQYF. The CDR3 nucleotides read TGTGCCAGCAGCTTAGCGCGCAGTGGCACAGATACGCAGTATTTT.

The chain employs TRBV4-1 and TRBJ1-1; no reliable D call. Germline V lookup: CDR1 MGHRA, CDR2 YSYEKL. The CDR3 totals 17 residues. V was trimmed by 1 base and J by 1 base, leaving 16 bases between them. CDR3 sequence (DNA): TGCGCCAGCAGCCAAGGACTATGGGAGGCCGCGAACACTGAAGCTTTCTTT. This gives the protein CASSQGLWEAANTEAFF.

CDR3 residues: CASSFQGYNEQFF. The DNA for the CDR3 is TGTGCCAGCAGCTTTCAGGGGTACAATGAGCAGTTCTTC. The chain is built from TRBV5-6 and TRBJ2-1, with D maybe TRBD1 (6 bases). The CDR3 is 13 amino acids. V shed 2 bases and J shed 4 bases, with 7 bases lying between them. Per the germline V gene, CDR1 is SGHDT and CDR2 is YYEEEE.

This clone showed up just a few times. The chain employs TRBV7-2 and TRBJ1-6; 8 bases match TRBD1. The CDR3 loop spans 15 amino acids. The ends lost 5 bases at V and 6 bases at J; junction bases unmatched: 6. The germline CDR1 and CDR2 sequences are SGHTA and FQGNSA. The CDR3 reads CASSPGGWGNSPLHF. In DNA form, the CDR3 reads TGTGCCAGCAGCCCAGGGGGCTGGGGTAATTCACCCCTCCACTTT.

V and J are TRBV11-3 and TRBJ2-7, with 7 nucleotides matching TRBD2. There are 15 residues in the CDR3. The germline V gene has CDR1 SGHNT and CDR2 YENEEA. The junction had 14 bases not matched to a gene; V was cut back by 5 bases and J by 7 bases. The DNA for the CDR3 is TGTGCCAGCAGCGTTCGGCCTAGCGGAGAGGGGGAGCAGTACTTC. This gives the protein CASSVRPSGEGEQYF.

The genes are TRBV19 and TRBJ2-7, with TRBD1 as a possible D gene (5 bases). Between the trimmed V and J ends, which lost 4 bases and 0 bases, there was a span of 7 bases. This CDR3 comprises 13 residues. Germline CDR1 reads LNHDA; CDR2 reads SQIVND (reference sequence). The CDR3: CASSTDNSYEQYF. CDR3 nucleotide sequence: TGTGCCAGTAGTACGGACAACTCCTACGAGCAGTACTTC. Using reference TRBV19 and TRBJ2-7 for the parts outside the CDR3, the full variable domain is DGGITQSPKYLFRKEGQNVTLSCEQNLNHDAMYWYRQDPGQGLRLIYYSQIVNDFQKGDIAEGYSVSREKKESFPLTVTSAQKNPTAFYLCASSTDNSYEQYFGPGTRLTVT.

There are a few counts of this clone. This chain joins TRBV10-3 and TRBJ2-5; D is uncertain. The germline V gene has CDR1 ENHRY and CDR2 SYGVKD. V was pared by 0 bases and J by 4 bases, with 12 bases between. The CDR3 runs 15 residues. For the CDR3, the DNA is TGTGCCATCAGTGAGTCGTTTAAGGTCGGAGAGACCCAGTACTTC. This translates into CAISESFKVGETQYF.

The chain is built from TRBV7-9 and TRBJ1-4; perhaps TRBD1 as D (6 bases). V lost 1 base to trimming and J lost 7 bases, with 10 bases between them. Germline V CDR1 and CDR2: SEHNR, FQNEAQ (reference sequence). The length of the CDR3 is 14 residues. The CDR3 loop is CASSLGGGAEKLFF. The CDR3 bases are TGTGCCAGCAGCTTAGGAGGGGGAGCTGAAAAACTGTTTTTT.

The V call is TRBV28, the J call TRBJ1-2, with D uncertain. Per the germline V gene, CDR1 is MDHEN and CDR2 is SYDVKM. This CDR3 has 14 residues. Between the trimmed V and J ends, which lost 2 bases and 4 bases, there was a span of 11 bases. The CDR3 sequence: CASSLVGSGYGYTF. Here the CDR3 DNA reads TGTGCCAGCAGTTTAGTGGGAAGTGGCTATGGCTACACCTTC.

The CDR3 coding sequence is TGTGCCAGCAGGCCCATTGGGACAGGGAACACTGAAGCTTTCTTT. Encoded protein: CASRPIGTGNTEAFF. The chain employs TRBV6-5 and TRBJ1-1; 8 bases agree with TRBD1. Germline-derived CDR1 and CDR2 are MNHEY and SVGAGI. CDR3 length: 15 residues. The V segment lost 6 bases and the J segment 1 base; nucleotides outside the gene matches: 7.

The CDR3: CASSYDRISEQYF. The DNA of the CDR3 is TGTGCCAGCAGTTACGACAGGATTAGCGAGCAGTACTTC. The V gene is TRBV6-2 or TRBV6-3, the J gene TRBJ2-7; D is perhaps TRBD1 (6 bases). Germline V lookup: CDR1 MNHEY, CDR2 SVGEGT. CDR3 size: 13 residues. Trimming stripped 2 bases from V and 6 bases from J, with 11 bases between.

The V call is TRBV11-3, the J call TRBJ1-2; D possibly corresponds to TRBD1 (5 bases). The CDR3 spans 14 residues. Germline-derived CDR1 and CDR2 are SGHNT and YENEEA. V was shortened by 5 bases and J by 3 bases, with 13 bases between the two germline ends. CDR3 residues: CASSQSPGDYGYTF. The CDR3 bases are TGTGCCAGCAGCCAATCGCCGGGGGACTATGGCTACACCTTC.

This sequence joins TRBV7-9 and TRBJ2-5; 13 bases are shared with TRBD2. CDR3 length: 14 amino acids. From germline, CDR1 is SEHNR and CDR2 FQNEAQ (reference sequence). The junction had 0 bases not matched to a gene; V was cut back by 6 bases and J by 2 bases. CDR3 residues: CASRGLAGQETQYF. The CDR3 bases are TGTGCCAGCAGGGGACTAGCGGGGCAAGAGACCCAGTACTTC.

This clone appeared a few times. The chain couples TRBV4-1 to TRBJ2-1; D is undetermined. In germline, CDR1 is MGHRA, CDR2 YSYEKL. Trimming pared 0 bases from V and 5 bases from J, leaving 8 bases between. The CDR3 loop spans 14 amino acids. CDR3 in DNA: TGCGCCAGCAGCCAAGATTCGGGTAACAATGAGCAGTTCTTC. Its translation is CASSQDSGNNEQFF.

The chain joins TRBV19 to TRBJ1-2; 8 bases match TRBD1. Trimming took 7 bases from V and 8 from J; bases not matched to a gene: 15. The CDR3 consists of 15 residues. CDR1 is LNHDA and CDR2 is SQIVND in the germline V gene (reference sequence). The CDR3 DNA is TGTGCCAGTACCCTTACCTCGGACAGGGCCGGCGGCTACACCTTC. Its translation: CASTLTSDRAGGYTF.

This clone came up many times. The chain joins TRBV2 to TRBJ2-5, with 9 bases identical to TRBD1. The CDR3 loop spans 12 amino acids. CDR1 and CDR2 from the germline V gene are SNHLY and FYNNEI. Trimming at V came to 10 bases and at J to 8 bases, leaving 8 bases not matched to a gene. As DNA, the CDR3 is TGTGCCATCCAGGACAGGGGAAGCACCCAGTACTTC. It codes for CAIQDRGSTQYF.

This chain connects TRBV19 to TRBJ2-3; 10 bases match TRBD2. J was trimmed by 5 bases and V by 6 bases; bases with no gene match: 14. The CDR3 totals 17 residues. Germline V lookup: CDR1 LNHDA, CDR2 SQIVND (reference sequence). The CDR3 region is CASRVRLAGNKRDTQYF. The CDR3, as DNA: TGTGCCAGTAGGGTTCGACTAGCGGGTAATAAGAGAGATACGCAGTATTTT.

V usage is TRBV7-9 and J usage is TRBJ1-6; possibly TRBD1 for D (6 bases). Germline-derived CDR1 and CDR2 are SEHNR and FQNEAQ (reference sequence). V was cut by 8 bases and J by 4 bases, with 15 bases left in between. The CDR3 is 15 amino acids. The DNA of the CDR3 is TGTGCCAGCGATTTGAAGGACAGTTATAATTCACCCCTCCACTTT. This encodes CASDLKDSYNSPLHF.